This T cell receptor (beta chain) originates from a study of metastatic and nonmetastatic thyroid tumors. Study details: Where malignant and benign thyroid patients were concerned, repertoires were compared across blood and tumor or nodule tissue.

Patients underwent thyroid surgery, and none had received any treatment before it. Study-wide points: Within blood and tumor, benign nodules reportedly had significantly lower TCR beta diversity than malignant thyroid tumors did.

This CDR3 has 17 amino acids. CDR1 and CDR2 (germline): SGHNT, YYREEE (reference sequence). The table lists this clone with many counts. What it binds is not known. One end of the junction is discordant with germline, which a read error may explain. As processed by the authors: Differences in CDR3 between clinicopathological groups were drawn on to build a classifier intended to discriminate distant-metastatic papillary thyroid cancer patients. MiXCR re-clonotyped the PCR reads for TCRdb. The V and J calls follow TCRdb's processing rather than the paper's. This sample carries 30,000 or so clones, around 17% of them seen once, and the ten largest clones take around 4%.

The sample taken for sequencing was blood. The chain employs TRBV5-4 and TRBJ1-6; no reliable D call. This sequence was found in a female donor with papillary thyroid cancer or a benign thyroid nodule (not recorded which). Some clones in this sample may be carry-over from other donors' samples. CDR3 DNA: TGTGCCAGCAGCTTTGCGCGCTCAAGCTCCTATAATTCACCCCCCCACTTT. As protein: CASSFARSSSYNSPPHF. Variable domain in full (rest from reference TRBV5-4 and TRBJ1-6): ETGVTQSPTHLIKTRGQQVTLRCSSQSGHNTVSWYQQALGQGPQFIFQYYREEENGRGNFPPRFSGLQFPNYSSELNVNALELDDSALYLCASSFARSSSYNSPPHFGNGTRLTVT.